Below are 7 T cell receptor beta chains sequenced from a single sample in a study of T cells after yellow fever vaccination. TCRdb called the 5' RACE reads again in MiXCR, with one record for every CDR3 protein. The sample records more than 300,000 distinct CDR3 sequences, around 10% being singletons. The sequencing here drew on CD4+ T cells sorted from PBMCs, taken 45 days after the yellow fever booster vaccination. All receptors derive from a man aged 18 to 35 who received the YFV17D yellow fever vaccine.

This chain joins TRBV21-1 and TRBJ1-1; the D call of TRBD1 is as the table states it, not checked on the DNA. TRBV21-1 is designated a pseudogene. This CDR3 contains 17 residues. CDR3 residues: CARQRTRDRGPNTEAFF. In nucleotides, the CDR3 is TGTGCCAGACAACGAACCCGGGACAGGGGACCGAACACTGAAGCTTTCTTT.

This clonotype was seen more than once but under ten times. The rearrangement joins TRBV20-1 to TRBJ1-2, with D hard to call. Germline V CDR1 and CDR2: DFQATT, SNEGSKA (reference sequence). V lost 6 bases, J lost 1 base, and 15 bases lay in between. This CDR3 contains 14 residues. For the CDR3, the DNA is TGCAGTGCCCCCAACAGAAGAGATAACTATGGCTACACCTTC. Amino acid sequence: CSAPNRRDNYGYTF.

The V call is TRBV14, the J call TRBJ2-3; tentatively, D is TRBD1 (5 bases). With 4 bases removed from V and 6 bases from J, the gap between germline ends came to 14 bases. This CDR3 is built from 14 residues. Germline CDR1 reads SGHDN; CDR2 reads FVKESK. Here the CDR3 DNA reads TGTGCCAGCAGCCGGCAGGCAGGGTTTGATACGCAGTATTTT. Translating it yields CASSRQAGFDTQYF. Full variable domain (outside the CDR3, taken from reference TRBV14 and TRBJ2-3): EAGVTQFPSHSVIEKGQTVTLRCDPISGHDNLYWYRRVMGKEIKFLLHFVKESKQDESGMPNNRFLAERTGGTYSTLKVQPAELEDSGVYFCASSRQAGFDTQYFGPGTRLTVL.

This clonotype was found many times. The V gene is TRBV5-1, the J gene TRBJ2-3; D is possibly TRBD2 (6 bases). Trimming pared 5 bases from V and 0 bases from J, leaving 10 bases between. The CDR3 sequence is 14 residues long. Germline assignment: CDR1 SGHRS and CDR2 YFSETQ. The CDR3 region has the DNA TGCGCCAGCAGTGAGGGACTGAGCACAGATACGCAGTATTTT. Translation: CASSEGLSTDTQYF.

The rearrangement joins TRBV6-1 to TRBJ1-1; D unclear. Between the trimmed V and J ends, which lost 1 base and 5 bases, there was a span of 5 bases. CDR1 is MNHNS and CDR2 is SASEGT in the germline V gene. The CDR3 is 12 residues long. The CDR3 DNA is TGTGCCAGCAGTGAAGGGGAAACTGAAGCTTTCTTT. Amino acids: CASSEGETEAFF.

The chain combines TRBV7-2 with TRBJ1-1; the D gene is possibly TRBD1 (5 bases). CDR1 and CDR2 from the germline V gene are SGHTA and FQGNSA. CDR3 size: 14 residues. Trimming cost V 6 bases and J 1 base, with 12 bases left between them. CDR3 nucleotides: TGTGCCAGCAGGCAGACCAGGGAGAACACTGAAGCTTTCTTT. Amino acid sequence: CASRQTRENTEAFF.

J is TRBJ1-2 and V is TRBV6-5; D ambiguous. With 3 bases removed from V and 4 bases from J, the gap between germline ends came to 18 bases. This CDR3 region has 16 residues. Germline CDR1 MNHEY, CDR2 SVGAGI. In DNA form, the CDR3 reads TGTGCCAGCAGTTATTCCTCTCTGGCGCCCGCCTATGGCTACACCTTC. This translates into CASSYSSLAPAYGYTF.